The source of this TCR beta chain is a study of blood T cells in healthy people across ages. General study results and limits: Estimated diversity that came from one million T cells was considered an underestimate. TCR beta diversity was tightly associated with the proportion of naive T cells.

A J-beta primer mix and a sample-barcoded 5' primer were used in a second PCR of roughly 6 to 12 cycles. TCRdb reprocessed the 5' RACE reads via MiXCR and lists one record per CDR3 protein. This repertoire shows roughly 1 million distinct CDR3 sequences, approximately 25% found once; its top ten account for approximately 0.75%. CDR1 DFQATT and CDR2 SNEGSKA come from the germline V gene (reference sequence). Trimming removed 3 bases from V and 7 bases from J; junction bases left unmatched: 7. The CDR3 is 13 amino acids. To note about this clonotype: Antigen: not known.

Separately, the same data were catalogued under a study of T cells of mothers and their children.

Sequenced input: blood. V and J are TRBV20-1 and TRBJ2-7; the match to TRBD1 covers 9 bases. This TCR derives from a girl aged 2 to 10 in good health. CDR3 nucleotide sequence: TGCAGTGCTAGTCCGGACAGGGGATGGGAGCAGTACTTC. Amino acid sequence: CSASPDRGWEQYF.